One sample yielded the 25 T cell receptor beta chains listed below, sequenced in a study of shared clonotypes between healthy human individuals. Measured with immunoSEQ multiplex PCR; TCRdb has only the in-frame clones, and not every one. In the table there are around 750,000 clones, approximately 79% of which are singletons. The specimen was memory CD4+ T cells sorted from blood. Subset specified: CD45RA-negative fraction. The receptors shown here come from a woman between 25 and 40 years old in good health.

This chain connects TRBV10-3 to TRBJ2-3; 16 nucleotides agree with TRBD2. This CDR3 spans 17 amino acids. V gave up 6 bases and J gave up 4 bases; unmatched junction bases: 7. Germline V gene lookup returns CDR1 ENHRY and CDR2 SYGVKD. CDR3 DNA sequence: TGTGCCATCAGCGGGACTAGCGGGAGGGGGTTGGCAGATACGCAGTATTTT. Encoded protein: CAISGTSGRGLADTQYF.

In the case of this clone: This may stem from a read error, because a much larger clone lies one nucleotide away. The rearrangement uses TRBV6-5 and TRBJ2-1; possibly TRBD1 for D (5 bases). From germline, CDR1 is MNHEY and CDR2 SVGAGI. The CDR3 loop spans 15 amino acids. The CDR3 protein is CANSQGSSSYNEQFF. The CDR3 DNA follows: TGTGCCAACAGTCAGGGCAGTAGCTCCTACAATGAGCAGTTCTTC.

V and J are TRBV5-4 and TRBJ2-5; tentatively, D is TRBD2 (6 bases). The V and J ends lost 4 bases and 5 bases respectively, with 12 bases between them. The CDR3 runs to 13 residues. The germline V gene encodes CDR1 SGHNT and CDR2 YYREEE (reference sequence). CDR3 DNA sequence: TGTGCCAGCAGCCGCAGGGAGGTGGAGACCCAGTACTTC. Its translation is CASSRREVETQYF.

The chain has TRBV27 and TRBJ2-6; the D gene is possibly TRBD2 (5 bases). The V gene lost 6 bases and the J gene lost 1 base, with 7 bases spanning the gap. CDR1 is MNHEY, CDR2 SMNVEV, per germline (reference sequence). This CDR3 contains 14 residues. CDR3 sequence: CASSGESGANVLTF. CDR3 nucleotides: TGTGCCAGCAGCGGGGAATCTGGGGCCAACGTCCTGACTTTC.

The genes are TRBV28 and TRBJ1-1; possibly TRBD1 for D (6 bases). Deletions cut 6 bases from V and 10 bases from J, with 21 bases between. The CDR3 contains 14 residues. Germline V gives CDR1 MDHEN, CDR2 SYDVKM. Written as DNA, the CDR3 is TGTGCCAGCAGCCTCGACAGGAGCCGAGAGGGAGCTTTCTTT. The encoded protein is CASSLDRSREGAFF.

V is TRBV5-1 and J is TRBJ1-1; D is possibly TRBD1 (5 bases). The V gene's germline CDR1 is SGHRS and CDR2 YFSETQ. The CDR3 runs 13 residues. Trimming took 7 bases from V and 3 from J, leaving 13 bases between them. CDR3 loop: CASRFDRDTEAFF. The DNA of the CDR3 is TGCGCCAGCCGGTTCGACAGAGACACTGAAGCTTTCTTT.

The chain links TRBV19 to TRBJ2-7, with D tentatively TRBD2 (6 bases). Trimming took off 6 bases at V and 2 bases at J, with 14 bases between the two ends. CDR1 is LNHDA, CDR2 SQIVND, per germline (reference sequence). This CDR3 is built from 14 residues. The CDR3 protein is CASSVGLFTYEQYF. CDR3 coding DNA: TGTGCCAGTAGCGTGGGACTTTTCACCTACGAGCAGTACTTC.

This sequence joins TRBV14 and TRBJ2-1; 10 positions agree with TRBD2. CDR1 is SGHDN and CDR2 is FVKESK in the germline V gene. The CDR3 has 19 residues. Unmatched junction bases numbered 18, after V lost 3 bases and J lost 7 bases. The CDR3 bases are TGTGCCAGCAGCCATAGCCGAGTATCCGGGACTAGCGTCCGAAATGAGCAGTTCTTC. Translated: CASSHSRVSGTSVRNEQFF.

The sample holds one count of this clone. The CDR3 sequence is CASSPQASGLADYEQYF. The CDR3 DNA reads as TGTGCCAGCAGCCCTCAGGCGAGCGGACTAGCGGACTACGAGCAGTACTTC. This chain joins TRBV7-8 and TRBJ2-7, with TRBD2 matching over 10 bases. The germline V gene has CDR1 SGHVS and CDR2 FQNEAQ. After removal of 5 bases from V and 3 bases from J, the junction contained 13 bases not matched to a gene. CDR3 length equals 17 residues.

This chain connects TRBV27 to TRBJ2-7, with D possibly matching TRBD2 (6 bases). V lost 3 bases and J lost 4, with 16 bases in between. The CDR3 is 15 amino acids. Germline V CDR1 and CDR2: MNHEY, SMNVEV (reference sequence). As DNA, the CDR3 is TGTGCCAGCAGTTTTCTGGGGGGAGTGGGGTACGAGCAGTACTTC. Translating it yields CASSFLGGVGYEQYF.

This clone has a handful of counts. The chain employs TRBV7-9 and TRBJ2-2; 10 bases match TRBD1. Germline CDR1 SEHNR, CDR2 FQNEAQ (reference sequence). Trimming removed 5 bases from V and 6 bases from J; junction bases left unmatched: 6. The CDR3 runs to 15 residues. The CDR3: CASSLGTGDSGELFF. In nucleotides, the CDR3 is TGTGCCAGCAGCCTCGGGACAGGGGATTCCGGGGAGCTGTTTTTT.

This clone has more than one count but fewer than ten. V usage is TRBV6-1 and J usage is TRBJ2-7; no clear D. The CDR3 runs 14 residues. Germline-derived CDR1 and CDR2 are MNHNS and SASEGT. Trimming shortened V by 4 bases and J by 2 bases, and 12 bases separated the two germline ends. The CDR3 loop reads CASSVPAPTYEQYF. The CDR3 DNA follows: TGTGCCAGCAGTGTACCAGCCCCGACCTACGAGCAGTACTTC.

Points on this clone: Possible read error: a much larger clone is one base away. The genes are TRBV28 and TRBJ2-3; D is unclear. Germline-derived CDR1 and CDR2 are MDHEN and SYDVKM. The CDR3 loop spans 13 amino acids. V lost 6 bases and J lost 0, with 7 bases in between. CDR3 in DNA: TGTGCCAGCAGCCCCGTTAGCACAGATACGCAGTATTTT. It encodes CASSPVSTDTQYF. Full variable domain (remainder filled in from reference TRBV28 and TRBJ2-3): DVKVTQSSRYLVKRTGEKVFLECVQDMDHENMFWYRQDPGLGLRLIYFSYDVKMKEKGDIPEGYSVSREKKERFSLILESASTNQTSMYLCASSPVSTDTQYFGPGTRLTVL.

V usage is TRBV19 and J usage is TRBJ1-2; D is perhaps TRBD1 (5 bases). In germline, CDR1 is LNHDA, CDR2 SQIVND (reference sequence). V was trimmed by 7 bases and J by 3 bases, leaving 12 bases between them. The CDR3 totals 13 residues. The CDR3 DNA reads TGTGCCAGTAACATTGACAGCTACTATGGCTACACCTTC. Translation gives CASNIDSYYGYTF.

The chain employs TRBV6-1 and TRBJ1-2; tentative D call: TRBD1 (6 bases). Trimming removed 2 bases at V and 4 bases at J, with 11 bases between. Looked up from germline, CDR1 is MNHNS and CDR2 is SASEGT. The CDR3 extends over 14 amino acids. CDR3 loop: CASSEPGALYGYTF. In nucleotides, the CDR3 is TGTGCCAGCAGTGAACCAGGGGCCCTCTATGGCTACACCTTC.

The chain carries TRBV5-6 and TRBJ1-1, with D hard to call. Germline V gene data show CDR1 as SGHDT and CDR2 as YYEEEE. The length of the CDR3 is 15 residues. Trimming stripped 0 bases from V and 1 base from J, with 10 bases between. The CDR3 sequence: CASSLAVQPNTEAFF. The CDR3 DNA reads TGTGCCAGCAGCTTGGCCGTACAGCCGAACACTGAAGCTTTCTTT.

The chain uses TRBV4-1 and TRBJ1-4, with D hard to call. Trimming pared 0 bases from V and 0 bases from J, leaving 14 bases between. Germline lookup yields CDR1 MGHRA and CDR2 YSYEKL. The CDR3 has 18 amino acids. CDR3 region: CASSQDRVQFATNEKLFF. CDR3 DNA sequence: TGCGCCAGCAGCCAAGATCGGGTCCAGTTTGCAACTAATGAAAAACTGTTTTTT.

The chain is built from TRBV2 and TRBJ2-2; 9 bases line up with TRBD1. This CDR3 contains 17 residues. V was pared by 6 bases and J by 5 bases, with 13 bases of the junction left unmatched. CDR1 is SNHLY, CDR2 FYNNEI, per germline. The CDR3 sequence is CASSESPGQGRTGELFF. The CDR3 DNA reads TGTGCCAGCAGCGAATCGCCGGGACAGGGTCGGACCGGGGAGCTGTTTTTT.

This clone was recorded only once. The chain uses TRBV5-1 and TRBJ2-4; weak D call: TRBD1 (6 bases). V was shortened by 4 bases and J by 4 bases, with 15 bases between the two germline ends. Germline assignment: CDR1 SGHRS and CDR2 YFSETQ. This CDR3 has 15 residues. This chain's CDR3 is CASSQQGRSKNIQYF. The DNA of the CDR3 is TGCGCCAGCAGCCAACAGGGCAGATCAAAAAACATTCAGTACTTC.

The chain carries TRBV19 and TRBJ1-2, with 7 bases that match TRBD1. This CDR3 comprises 15 residues. The germline CDR1 and CDR2 sequences are LNHDA and SQIVND (reference sequence). Trimming took 7 bases from V and 4 from J; bases not matched to a gene: 12. CDR3 coding DNA: TGTGCCAGTACGGACGCCCAGGGGGACCTCTATGGCTACACCTTC. Translating gives CASTDAQGDLYGYTF.

This chain connects TRBV6-5 to TRBJ1-3; D gene unclear. This CDR3 region has 16 residues. Germline V gene lookup returns CDR1 MNHEY and CDR2 SVGAGI. V was cut by 2 bases and J by 0 bases, with 11 bases left in between. CDR3: CASSYSLPRSGNTIYF. In nucleotides, the CDR3 is TGTGCCAGCAGTTACAGCCTTCCCCGCTCTGGAAACACCATATATTTT.

The rearrangement uses TRBV9 and TRBJ2-1; D possibly corresponds to TRBD2 (5 bases). The germline V gene encodes CDR1 SGDLS and CDR2 YYNGEE. Trimming left V 0 bases short and J 5 bases short, with 9 bases between. There are 14 residues in the CDR3. The CDR3 DNA reads TGTGCCAGCAGCGTAGCCAGCGGTAACAATGAGCAGTTCTTC. Its protein is CASSVASGNNEQFF.

The chain has TRBV5-1 and TRBJ2-7; 13 bases fit TRBD2. CDR3 length equals 16 residues. V trimming: 4 bases; J trimming: 1 base; junction bases outside the gene matches: 5. Germline CDR1 SGHRS, CDR2 YFSETQ. CDR3 in DNA: TGCGCCAGCAGCAACACACTAGCGGGAGGGTCCTACGAGCAGTACTTC. Translated, it gives CASSNTLAGGSYEQYF.

The chain combines TRBV28 with TRBJ2-7, with D uncertain. The V gene lost 2 bases and the J gene lost 8 bases, with 10 bases spanning the gap. The CDR3 totals 12 residues. The germline V gene encodes CDR1 MDHEN and CDR2 SYDVKM. This CDR3 reads CASSLDDLQQYF. DNA for the CDR3: TGTGCCAGCAGTTTAGACGACCTTCAGCAGTACTTC.

The genes are TRBV2 and TRBJ2-7; the D is unclear. The V end lost 4 bases, the J end lost 3 bases, and 16 bases lay between the germline ends. Germline assignment: CDR1 SNHLY and CDR2 FYNNEI. CDR3 length equals 15 residues. The CDR3 spells CASSGLSRGSYEQYF. CDR3 coding DNA: TGTGCCAGCAGTGGCCTCTCCCGCGGAAGCTACGAGCAGTACTTC.